The 25 T cell receptor beta chains listed next were all sequenced from one sample in a study of shared clonotypes between healthy human individuals. The method was immunoSEQ multiplex PCR; TCRdb's version includes in-frame clones alone and lacks a portion of them. The sample has fewer than 550,000 clones, 60% to 80% seen once. The specimen sequenced was PBMCs. The origin of the receptors is a woman aged 35 to 49 in good health. Some clones in this sample may be carry-over from other donors' samples.

Remarks on this clone: Its ends do not fully match the called genes, so a read error is possible. The J gene is TRBJ1-2, the V gene TRBV6-1; D is uncertain. Germline V CDR1 and CDR2: MNHNS, SASEGT. CDR3 length equals 12 residues. The CDR3 DNA reads as TGTGCCAGCAGTGAATCCCAAAGCCGGCCCAGCTTC. Amino acid sequence: CASSESQSRPSF.

CDR3 region: CASSFHSPGQEQFF. In DNA, the CDR3 is TGCGCCAGCAGCTTTCACTCCCCGGGACAGGAGCAGTTCTTC. This sequence joins TRBV5-1 and TRBJ2-1, with 7 positions matching TRBD1. Germline trimming cut 2 bases from V and 10 bases from J; bases unmatched to any gene: 9. The CDR3 extends over 14 amino acids. The germline CDR1 and CDR2 sequences are SGHRS and YFSETQ.

The V call is TRBV11-2, the J call TRBJ1-1; D is possibly TRBD1 (6 bases). CDR3 length: 14 amino acids. Per germline, CDR1 SGHAT and CDR2 FQNNGV. V lost 5 bases to trimming and J lost 4 bases, with 14 bases between them. The CDR3 here is CASSIQGRGTEAFF. DNA of the CDR3: TGTGCCAGCAGCATACAGGGTCGAGGCACTGAAGCTTTCTTT.

The chain combines TRBV5-1 with TRBJ2-2; 7 bases agree with TRBD1. The ends lost 0 bases at V and 2 bases at J; junction bases unmatched: 7. Germline V gene sequence: CDR1 SGHRS, CDR2 YFSETQ. This CDR3 has 17 residues. The CDR3 nucleotides read TGCGCCAGCAGCTTGGCGACAGGGACGGTTAACACCGGGGAGCTGTTTTTT. It specifies CASSLATGTVNTGELFF. Supplemented by reference TRBV5-1 and TRBJ2-2, the full variable domain reads KAGVTQTPRYLIKTRGQQVTLSCSPISGHRSVSWYQQTPGQGLQFLFEYFSETQRNKGNFPGRFSGRQFSNSRSEMNVSTLELGDSALYLCASSLATGTVNTGELFFGEGSRLTVL.

V and J are TRBV7-8 and TRBJ1-1; D might be TRBD1 (6 bases). The ends were cut back, 3 bases at V and 4 bases at J, with 9 bases in the middle. Germline CDR1 reads SGHVS; CDR2 reads FQNEAQ. The CDR3 is 13 amino acids. The CDR3 loop is CASSLGASTEAFF. The CDR3 bases are TGTGCCAGCAGCTTGGGGGCTAGCACTGAAGCTTTCTTT.

The chain joins TRBV19 to TRBJ2-1; 12 positions agree with TRBD2. Germline assignment: CDR1 LNHDA and CDR2 SQIVND (reference sequence). This CDR3 has 18 residues. J was trimmed by 9 bases and V by 7 bases; bases with no gene match: 19. The CDR3 nucleotides read TGTGCCAGTACTCCGATACCAGGACTAGCGGGATTAAGGGGTGAGCAGTTCTTC. It codes for CASTPIPGLAGLRGEQFF.

The chain carries TRBV7-2 and TRBJ1-1, with D unresolved. V lost 5 bases and J 11 bases, leaving 15 bases between the germline ends. There are 12 residues in the CDR3. Per germline, CDR1 SGHTA and CDR2 FQGNSA. CDR3: CASSPEGYWAFF. The CDR3 region has the DNA TGTGCCAGCAGCCCAGAAGGGTATTGGGCTTTCTTT.

V is TRBV29-1 and J is TRBJ2-3; perhaps TRBD2 as D (5 bases). The CDR3 extends over 14 amino acids. Trimming removed 0 bases at V and 3 bases at J, with 10 bases between. Germline V gene data show CDR1 as SQVTM and CDR2 as ANQGSEA. Here the CDR3 reads CSVEEREGTDTQYF. The CDR3 DNA is TGCAGCGTTGAAGAGAGGGAAGGGACAGATACGCAGTATTTT.

For this clone: The same CDR3 arises from other DNA sequences in this sample as well. This chain links TRBV29-1 with TRBJ2-5; 9 bases agree with TRBD2. The CDR3 spans 13 residues. CDR1 is SQVTM and CDR2 is ANQGSEA in the germline V gene. The trim removed 7 bases at V and 7 bases at J, leaving 10 bases unmatched. The CDR3 loop reads CSGQLAGARTQYF. In DNA form, the CDR3 reads TGCAGCGGACAATTAGCGGGAGCTAGGACCCAGTACTTC.

V gene TRBV5-1 combines with J gene TRBJ2-6; either TRBD1 or TRBD2 may supply D (6 bases each). Germline-derived CDR1 and CDR2 are SGHRS and YFSETQ. V lost 2 bases and J 3 bases, leaving 21 bases between the germline ends. The length of the CDR3 is 19 residues. This chain's CDR3 is CASSFAIGGSAVGANVLTF. Written as DNA, the CDR3 is TGCGCCAGCAGCTTCGCCATAGGGGGGAGCGCTGTTGGGGCCAACGTCCTGACTTTC.

This chain joins TRBV6-4 and TRBJ1-2; tentative D call: TRBD1 (5 bases). This CDR3 spans 16 amino acids. V was shortened by 7 bases and J by 1 base, with 19 bases between the two germline ends. Germline CDR1 reads MRHNA; CDR2 reads SNTAGT. For the CDR3, the DNA is TGTGCCAGCACCTTCCCAGACAGAGGGTATAACTATGGCTACACCTTC. This encodes CASTFPDRGYNYGYTF.

The chain uses TRBV5-4 and TRBJ1-6; maybe TRBD1 (5 bases). V shed 10 bases and J shed 8 bases, with 22 bases lying between them. The CDR3 length is 15 residues. The germline V gene has CDR1 SGHNT and CDR2 YYREEE (reference sequence). CDR3 DNA: TGTGCCGCAGGAAGTTCCGGGACGAGGGATTCACCCCTCCACTTT. Translated: CAAGSSGTRDSPLHF.

J is TRBJ2-7 and V is TRBV13; tentatively, D is TRBD1 (6 bases). This CDR3 region has 14 residues. V was cut by 4 bases and J by 2 bases, with 12 bases left in between. Germline V gene lookup returns CDR1 PRHDT and CDR2 FYEKMQ (reference sequence). The CDR3 region is CASSWGPVTYEQYF. In nucleotides, the CDR3 is TGTGCCAGCAGCTGGGGGCCGGTAACCTACGAGCAGTACTTC. The full variable domain, in which reference TRBV13 and TRBJ2-7 provide the parts outside the CDR3, is AAGVIQSPRHLIKEKRETATLKCYPIPRHDTVYWYQQGPGQDPQFLISFYEKMQSDKGSIPDRFSAQQFSDYHSELNMSSLELGDSALYFCASSWGPVTYEQYFGPGTRLTVT.

The chain has TRBV28 and TRBJ2-5; D is ambiguous. The J call may be wrong; the DNA end is better matched by TRBJ2-7. CDR1 is MDHEN, CDR2 SYDVKM, per germline. The CDR3 runs 11 residues. CDR3 residues: CASKTVYEQYF. Written as DNA, the CDR3 is TGTGCCAGCAAGACGGTCTACGAGCAGTACTTC.

The rearrangement links TRBV28 to TRBJ2-7; D gene unclear. The length of the CDR3 is 12 residues. Germline CDR1 and CDR2: MDHEN and SYDVKM. Trimming took 5 bases from V and 6 from J, leaving 11 bases between them. The CDR3 loop reads CASSPRSREQYF. The CDR3 DNA reads TGTGCCAGCAGTCCCCGATCACGCGAGCAGTACTTC.

The chain is built from TRBV5-4 and TRBJ2-6; 10 nucleotides align to TRBD1. Per the germline V gene, CDR1 is SGHNT and CDR2 is YYREEE (reference sequence). With 5 bases clipped from V and 0 bases from J, the junction kept 8 bases outside the gene matches. The CDR3 extends over 18 amino acids. CDR3 region: CASSPRTGGYSGANVLTF. The CDR3 DNA sequence: TGTGCCAGCAGTCCACGGACAGGGGGTTACTCTGGGGCCAACGTCCTGACTTTC.

This clone came up once. The chain links TRBV10-3 to TRBJ2-2; the match to TRBD1 covers 8 bases. This CDR3 is built from 16 residues. Germline CDR1 and CDR2: ENHRY and SYGVKD. With 6 bases clipped from V and 3 bases from J, the junction kept 9 bases outside the gene matches. CDR3 region: CAIRTSTGGHTGELFF. Here the CDR3 DNA reads TGTGCCATCAGAACCAGTACAGGGGGTCACACCGGGGAGCTGTTTTTT.

This clone has only one observation. The rearrangement uses TRBV15 and TRBJ2-2, with D unresolved. Trimming pared 0 bases from V and 3 bases from J, leaving 14 bases between. There are 17 residues in the CDR3. Per the germline V gene, CDR1 is LNHNV and CDR2 is YYDKDF (reference sequence). This CDR3 reads CATSRDRVSLYTGELFF. The CDR3 DNA reads TGTGCCACCAGCAGAGATCGTGTTAGTTTGTACACCGGGGAGCTGTTTTTT. Variable domain in full (rest from reference TRBV15 and TRBJ2-2): DAMVIQNPRYQVTQFGKPVTLSCSQTLNHNVMYWYQQKSSQAPKLLFHYYDKDFNNEADTPDNFQSRRPNTSFCFLDIRSPGLGDTAMYLCATSRDRVSLYTGELFFGEGSRLTVL.

The rearrangement joins TRBV19 to TRBJ1-2; D is unclear. The CDR3 covers 15 residues. In germline, CDR1 is LNHDA, CDR2 SQIVND (reference sequence). Trimming cost V 7 bases and J 5 bases, with 20 bases left between them. The CDR3 region is CASTSARLVGYGYTF. For the CDR3, the DNA is TGTGCCAGTACCTCCGCGAGGCTAGTGGGATATGGCTACACCTTC.

This clone turned up a few times. V and J are TRBV18 and TRBJ1-2, with a weak D call TRBD1 (5 bases). V lost 3 bases to trimming and J lost 2 bases, with 7 bases between them. The CDR3 runs to 13 residues. Germline CDR1 is KGHSH and CDR2 is LQKENI. CDR3 amino acids: CASSPRQNYGYTF. CDR3 nucleotide sequence: TGTGCCAGCTCACCTCGACAGAACTATGGCTACACCTTC.

This clone was counted only a few times. The chain couples TRBV6-6 to TRBJ2-1; 8 positions agree with TRBD2. Germline loops: CDR1 MNHNY, CDR2 SVGAGI (reference sequence). The CDR3 is made up of 15 amino acids. V trimming: 6 bases; J trimming: 6 bases; junction bases outside the gene matches: 10. The CDR3 nucleotides read TGTGCCAGCAGACCTCAAACCCGGGAGGGCAATGAGCAGTTCTTC. It specifies CASRPQTREGNEQFF.

The rearrangement joins TRBV14 to TRBJ2-7, with D uncertain. CDR1 is SGHDN, CDR2 FVKESK, per germline. CDR3 size: 11 residues. Trimming left V 3 bases short and J 2 bases short, with 2 bases between. The CDR3 sequence: CASSHTYEQYF. CDR3 DNA sequence: TGTGCCAGCAGCCATACCTACGAGCAGTACTTC.

This chain uses TRBV6-1 with TRBJ2-7; TRBD1 or TRBD2 may be the D gene (5 bases each). V lost 1 base and J 6 bases, leaving 16 bases between the germline ends. Germline CDR1 and CDR2: MNHNS and SASEGT. The CDR3 has 15 residues. CDR3 DNA sequence: TGTGCCAGCAGTGAAGGGATGGGACGGATGTGCGAGCAGTACTTC. It encodes CASSEGMGRMCEQYF.

The chain links TRBV6-4 to TRBJ2-3; the match to TRBD2 covers 8 bases. The CDR3 spans 16 residues. The trim removed 4 bases at V and 4 bases at J, leaving 10 bases unmatched. CDR1 and CDR2 (germline): MRHNA, SNTAGT. The CDR3 region has the DNA TGTGCCAGCAGTGTGACGTCGGGAGGGCCCCCAGATACGCAGTATTTT. Translating it yields CASSVTSGGPPDTQYF.

This rearrangement joins TRBV5-1 to TRBJ1-1, with 7 bases matching TRBD1. The CDR3 length is 16 residues. V was clipped by 1 base and J by 1 base; unmatched bases: 7. In germline, CDR1 is SGHRS, CDR2 YFSETQ. The chain's CDR3 is CASSLQAGGRNTEAFF. CDR3 sequence (DNA): TGCGCCAGCAGCTTGCAAGCAGGGGGTCGGAACACTGAAGCTTTCTTT.